These T cell receptor beta chains were read from a single sample in a study of technical replicates of blood from several donors. TCRdb keeps only in-frame clones here, not all; method: immunoSEQ multiplex PCR. The sample has tens of thousands of clones, 96% seen once. The sequencing sample was made of T cells isolated from PBMCs. The receptors derive from a human donor in good health. Both conserved end residues are part of each CDR3. The order of the fields is D gene, J gene, V gene, CDR3 length, CDR3 DNA, CDR3 protein. The D gene is left open where the match is weak.

- TRBJ2-1 TRBV7-9 15 TGTGCCAGCAGCTCTTGGGATTTGGGGGGCAATGAGCAGTTCTTC CASSSWDLGGNEQFF
- TRBJ1-2 TRBV10-1 13 TGCGCCAGCAGTGCAGGGACTAACTATGGCTACACCTTC CASSAGTNYGYTF
- TRBJ1-2 TRBV10-3 14 TGTGCCATCACCCGAAGGGAGGGGGACTATGGCTACACCTTC CAITRREGDYGYTF
- TRBJ2-1 TRBV6-5 14 TGTGCCACCGCGAACTCGAACTCCTACAATGAGCAGTTCTTC CATANSNSYNEQFF
TRBD1 TRBJ1-2 TRBV2 12 TGTGCCAGCAGTGGACAGGGCAATGGCTACACCTTC CASSGQGNGYTF
- TRBJ1-1 TRBV4-2 13 TGTGCCAGCAGCCAGTCAGGGATCGTTGAAGCTTTCTTT CASSQSGIVEAFF
- TRBJ1-2 TRBV4-1 15 TGCGCCAGCAGCCAGAGGACAGACTACAACTATGGCTACACCTTC CASSQRTDYNYGYTF
TRBD2 TRBJ2-3 TRBV4-2 16 TGTGCCAGCAGCCAAGAGGCTAGCGGGAGCGGCTATACGCAGTATTTT CASSQEASGSGYTQYF
- TRBJ2-7 TRBV2 14 TGTGCCATCCAAGGACTTTCCGGCTCCTACGAGCAGTACTTC CAIQGLSGSYEQYF
- TRBJ1-3 TRBV5-1 14 TGCGCCAGCAGCTTGGGGCAGGGGTACGACACCATATATTTT CASSLGQGYDTIYF
TRBD1 TRBJ1-1 TRBV5-1 15 TGCGCCAGCAGCTTGACAGGACAGGGGGTCACTGAAGCTTTCTTT CASSLTGQGVTEAFF
- TRBJ1-3 TRBV9 17 TGTGCCAGCAGCGTAGATTCGGGATTGGGCTCTGGAAACACCATATATTTT CASSVDSGLGSGNTIYF
- TRBJ1-2 TRBV19 13 TGTGCCAGTAGTATAGGACAGGTCTATGGCTACACCTTC CASSIGQVYGYTF
- TRBJ2-7 TRBV27 15 TGTGCCAGCAGTTTACGAAGCGACTCTACCTACGAGCAGTACTTC CASSLRSDSTYEQYF
- TRBJ2-3 TRBV19 15 TGTGCCAGTAGTAGGACAGTATCTAGCACAGATACGCAGTATTTT CASSRTVSSTDTQYF
TRBD2 TRBJ2-1 TRBV14 14 TGTGCCAGCAGCCAAGTACGGGTTGCGGGAGGGGAGTTCTTC CASSQVRVAGGEFF
- TRBJ1-2 TRBV19 14 TGTGCCAGCCAAGCAGGGGTGGGGAACTATGGCTACACCTTC CASQAGVGNYGYTF
TRBD1 TRBJ1-5 TRBV19 15 TGTGCCAGTAGCCGGGACAGGGCCTCTAATCAGCCCCAGCATTTT CASSRDRASNQPQHF
TRBD1 TRBJ1-1 TRBV5-6 16 TGTGCCAGCAGCTTTTTCTCCGACAGGGTGAACACTGAAGCTTTCTTT CASSFFSDRVNTEAFF
TRBD1 TRBJ2-7 TRBV4-2 16 TGTGCCAGCAGCCAAGCAGGGACAGGGGGCGCCTACGAGCAGTACTTC CASSQAGTGGAYEQYF
TRBD2 TRBJ2-1 TRBV30 13 TGTGCCTGGAGTAGGGCTAGCGGGGGTGAGCAGTTCTTC CAWSRASGGEQFF
- TRBJ2-6 TRBV28 14 TGTGCCAGGAAGGGAGTCTCTGGGGCCAACGTCCTGACTTTC CARKGVSGANVLTF
TRBD1 TRBJ1-3 TRBV10-1 14 TGCGCCAGCAGCATGGACAGGGCTGGAAACACCATATATTTT CASSMDRAGNTIYF
- TRBJ2-5 TRBV11-3 14 TGTGCCAGCAGCTTAGATCTATCTTGGGAGACCCAGTACTTC CASSLDLSWETQYF
- TRBJ1-2 TRBV19 14 TGTGCCAGTAGTAGAGACCCAAGCGACTATGGCTACACCTTC CASSRDPSDYGYTF
- TRBJ1-1 TRBV6-1 13 TGTGCCAGCACCCAAGCGAGGAACACTGAAGCTTTCTTT CASTQARNTEAFF
- TRBJ1-1 TRBV2 14 TGTGCCACCAAGGGCCTAGGGGTAAGGACTGAAGCTTTCTTT CATKGLGVRTEAFF
- TRBJ1-1 TRBV6-1 13 TGTGCCCACAGGGCAGGCGTCTGGACTGAAGCTTTCTTT CAHRAGVWTEAFF